The clone carrying this TCR beta chain was detected only a few times. Its specificity is unknown. These data are taken from a study of cytomegalovirus exposure and HLA in healthy donors. The CDR3 spans 16 residues. V was cut by 3 bases and J by 6 bases, with 20 bases left in between. Germline V lookup: CDR1 LGHNA, CDR2 YNFKEQ. Study outcomes and limitations: CMV serostatus was the sole immune exposure data available.

60 Vbeta and 13 Jbeta primers were used in PCR. Using immunoSEQ multiplex PCR, the repertoire was profiled, and TCRdb retains in-frame clones only, with some absent. The sample lists approximately 120,000 clones, 74% occurring once. This chain links TRBV4-2 with TRBJ1-1; the D gene is possibly TRBD1 (5 bases). Sequenced sample: PBMCs. This clonotype originated in a human donor in good health. CDR3 sequence reads: CASSHLGLRLGPEAFF. The DNA for the CDR3 is TGTGCCAGCAGCCATCTGGGGCTCAGACTGGGCCCTGAAGCTTTCTTT.